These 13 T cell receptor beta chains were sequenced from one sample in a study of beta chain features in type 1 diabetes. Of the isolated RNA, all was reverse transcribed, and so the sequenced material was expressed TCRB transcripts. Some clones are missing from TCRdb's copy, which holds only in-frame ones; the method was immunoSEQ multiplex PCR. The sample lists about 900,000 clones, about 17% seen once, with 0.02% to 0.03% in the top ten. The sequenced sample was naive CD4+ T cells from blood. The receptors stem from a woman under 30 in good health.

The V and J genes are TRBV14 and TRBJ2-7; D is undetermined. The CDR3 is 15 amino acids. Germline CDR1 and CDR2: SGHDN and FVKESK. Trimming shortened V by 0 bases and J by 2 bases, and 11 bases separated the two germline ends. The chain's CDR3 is CASSQEPLLTYEQYF. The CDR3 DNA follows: TGTGCCAGCAGCCAAGAGCCCCTTCTAACCTACGAGCAGTACTTC.

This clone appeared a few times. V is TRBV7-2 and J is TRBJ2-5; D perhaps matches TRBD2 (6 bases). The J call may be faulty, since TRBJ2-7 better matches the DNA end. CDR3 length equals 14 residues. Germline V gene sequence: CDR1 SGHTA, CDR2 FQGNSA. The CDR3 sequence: CASSSLGGLSEQYF. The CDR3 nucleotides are TGTGCCAGCAGCTCCCTCGGGGGACTCAGCGAGCAGTACTTC.

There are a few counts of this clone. The DNA for the CDR3 is TGTGCCAGCTGTCTGGCGGGAGGTTACAATGAGCAGTTCTTC. Encoded protein: CASCLAGGYNEQFF. This chain links TRBV7-2 with TRBJ2-1, with TRBD2 matching 8 bases. Germline loops: CDR1 SGHTA, CDR2 FQGNSA. The ends lost 8 bases at V and 4 bases at J; junction bases unmatched: 7. CDR3 size: 14 residues.

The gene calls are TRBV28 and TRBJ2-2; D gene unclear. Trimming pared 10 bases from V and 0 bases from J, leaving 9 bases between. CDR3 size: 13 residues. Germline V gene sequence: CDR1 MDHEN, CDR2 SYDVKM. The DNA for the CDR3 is TGTGCCATCAAACACCCGAACACCGGGGAGCTGTTTTTT. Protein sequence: CAIKHPNTGELFF. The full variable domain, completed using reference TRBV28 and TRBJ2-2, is DVKVTQSSRYLVKRTGEKVFLECVQDMDHENMFWYRQDPGLGLRLIYFSYDVKMKEKGDIPEGYSVSREKKERFSLILESASTNQTSMYLCAIKHPNTGELFFGEGSRLTVL.

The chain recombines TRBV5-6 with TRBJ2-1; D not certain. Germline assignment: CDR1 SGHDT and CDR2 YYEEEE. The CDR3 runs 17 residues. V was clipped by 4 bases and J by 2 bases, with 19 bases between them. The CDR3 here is CASSPRGPSRPYNEQFF. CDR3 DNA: TGTGCCAGCAGCCCCCGAGGACCATCCCGGCCCTACAATGAGCAGTTCTTC. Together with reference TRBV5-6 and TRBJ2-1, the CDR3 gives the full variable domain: DAGVTQSPTHLIKTRGQQVTLRCSPKSGHDTVSWYQQALGQGPQFIFQYYEEEERQRGNFPDRFSGHQFPNYSSELNVNALLLGDSALYLCASSPRGPSRPYNEQFFGPGTRLTVL.

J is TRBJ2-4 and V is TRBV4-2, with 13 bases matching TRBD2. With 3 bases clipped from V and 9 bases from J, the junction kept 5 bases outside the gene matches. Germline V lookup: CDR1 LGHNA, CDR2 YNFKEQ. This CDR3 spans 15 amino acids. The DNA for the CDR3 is TGTGCCAGCAGCCAGCGACTAGCGGGAGGTCTCATTCAGTACTTC. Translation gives CASSQRLAGGLIQYF.

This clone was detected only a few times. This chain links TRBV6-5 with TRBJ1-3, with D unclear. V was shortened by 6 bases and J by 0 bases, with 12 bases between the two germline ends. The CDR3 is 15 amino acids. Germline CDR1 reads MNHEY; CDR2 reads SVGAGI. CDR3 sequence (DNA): TGTGCCAGCAGACCTAGACCCTACTCTGGAAACACCATATATTTT. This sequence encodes CASRPRPYSGNTIYF.

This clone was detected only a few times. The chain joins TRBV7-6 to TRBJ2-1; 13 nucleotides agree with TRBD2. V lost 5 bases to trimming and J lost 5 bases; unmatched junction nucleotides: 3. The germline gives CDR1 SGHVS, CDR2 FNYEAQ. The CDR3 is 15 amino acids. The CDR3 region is CASSRLAGGDNEQFF. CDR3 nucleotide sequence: TGTGCCAGCAGCCGACTAGCGGGAGGAGACAATGAGCAGTTCTTC.

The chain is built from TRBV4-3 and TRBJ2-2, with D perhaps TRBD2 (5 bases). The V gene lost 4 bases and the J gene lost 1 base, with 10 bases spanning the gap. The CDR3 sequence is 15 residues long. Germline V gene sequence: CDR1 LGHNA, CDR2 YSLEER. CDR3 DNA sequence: TGCGCCAGCAGCCTCGGAGGAGTGAACACCGGGGAGCTGTTTTTT. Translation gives CASSLGGVNTGELFF.

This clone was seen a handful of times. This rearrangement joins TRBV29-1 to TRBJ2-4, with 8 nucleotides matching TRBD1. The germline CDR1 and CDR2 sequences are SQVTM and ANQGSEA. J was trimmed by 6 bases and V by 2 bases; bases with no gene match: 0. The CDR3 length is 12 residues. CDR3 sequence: CSVEQGANIQYF. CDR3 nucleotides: TGCAGCGTTGAACAGGGGGCAAACATTCAGTACTTC.

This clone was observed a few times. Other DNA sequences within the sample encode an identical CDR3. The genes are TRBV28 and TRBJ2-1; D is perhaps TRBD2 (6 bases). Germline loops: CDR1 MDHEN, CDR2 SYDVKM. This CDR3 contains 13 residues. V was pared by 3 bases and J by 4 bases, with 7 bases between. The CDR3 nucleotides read TGTGCCAGCAGTTTGGGGGGTTACAATGAGCAGTTCTTC. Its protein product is CASSLGGYNEQFF.

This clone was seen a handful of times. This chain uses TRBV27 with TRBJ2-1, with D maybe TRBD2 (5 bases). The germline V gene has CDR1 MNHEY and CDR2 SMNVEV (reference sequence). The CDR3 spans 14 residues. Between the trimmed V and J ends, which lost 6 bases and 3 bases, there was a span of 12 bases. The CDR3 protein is CASRLRGIYNEQFF. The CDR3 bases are TGTGCCAGCAGACTGAGAGGGATCTACAATGAGCAGTTCTTC.

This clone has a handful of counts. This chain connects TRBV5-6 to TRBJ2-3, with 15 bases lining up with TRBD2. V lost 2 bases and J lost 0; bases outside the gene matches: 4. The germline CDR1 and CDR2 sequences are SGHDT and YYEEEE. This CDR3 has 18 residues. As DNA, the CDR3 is TGTGCCAGCAGCTTTTCGGGACTAGCGGGAGGCAGCACAGATACGCAGTATTTT. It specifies CASSFSGLAGGSTDTQYF.